These 3 T cell receptor beta chains came from one sample sequenced in a study of OX40 agonist ivuxolimab in advanced cancers. TCRdb's table, derived via immunoSEQ multiplex PCR, lists solely in-frame clones and lacks some. The sample carries about 14,000 clones, more than 75% recorded once. Here the sequenced sample was CD4+ or CD8+ T cells sorted from blood, taken in a trial of the OX40 agonist ivuxolimab. These receptors all stem from an adult with an advanced solid tumor such as melanoma, head and neck, liver or kidney cancer.

The chain couples TRBV6-1 to TRBJ2-2, with 10 bases that match TRBD2. Trimming took 6 bases from V and 5 from J; bases not matched to a gene: 3. The CDR3 is 14 residues long. Germline lookup yields CDR1 MNHNS and CDR2 SASEGT. The CDR3 DNA reads TGTGCCAGCAGAGGGACTAGCGTAACCGGGGAGCTGTTTTTT. The encoded protein is CASRGTSVTGELFF.

This sequence joins TRBV2 and TRBJ2-7; perhaps TRBD1 as D (5 bases). Trimming pared 6 bases from V and 1 base from J, leaving 7 bases between. CDR3 length: 12 residues. Germline assignment: CDR1 SNHLY and CDR2 FYNNEI. The chain's CDR3 is CASRGDSYEQYF. In DNA, the CDR3 is TGTGCCAGCAGAGGGGATTCCTACGAGCAGTACTTC. Filled out from reference TRBV2 and TRBJ2-7, the complete variable domain reads EPEVTQTPSHQVTQMGQEVILRCVPISNHLYFYWYRQILGQKVEFLVSFYNNEISEKSEIFDDQFSVERPDGSNFTLKIRSTKLEDSAMYFCASRGDSYEQYFGPGTRLTVT.

The V and J genes are TRBV5-1 and TRBJ2-3; D gene uncertain. CDR3 length: 14 amino acids. Germline CDR1 is SGHRS and CDR2 is YFSETQ. Trimming removed 2 bases from V and 1 base from J, with 8 bases in between. This CDR3 reads CASSFFRGTDTQYF. CDR3 sequence (DNA): TGCGCCAGCAGCTTTTTCCGGGGCACAGATACGCAGTATTTT.